Included here is one T cell receptor beta chain sequence, with context. This specimen belongs to a study of response to subunit inactivated influenza vaccine. TCRdb fed the RT-PCR reads into MiXCR, producing one record per CDR3 protein. The sample records 180,000 or so distinct CDR3 sequences, 10% to 15% being singletons. V was trimmed by 3 bases and J by 3 bases, leaving 12 bases between them. The CDR3 runs to 15 residues. A further study also used this sample, focusing on T cells expressing NK-cell markers. That source adds: Production of TCR beta cDNA relied on 5'RACE template switching with UMIs. Sorted CD3+CD56+NKG2C+, CD3+CD56+NKG2C- and CD3+CD56-NKG2C+ T-cell subsets were beta-chain profiled. There were seven HCMV-seropositive donors and one seronegative donor among the eight sequenced. NKG2C+ dominant clonotypes from several donors made up about 1.0-7.5% of CD8+ T cells.

The sequenced sample was CD8+ T cells sorted from PBMCs, obtained 12 days after vaccination. The gene calls are TRBV12-3 or TRBV12-4 and TRBJ2-1; tentatively, D is TRBD2 (6 bases). The sequence was obtained from a man aged 45-65 years who received an inactivated influenza vaccine. CDR3 protein: CASSFGTPVYNEQFF. DNA of the CDR3: TGTGCCAGCAGTTTCGGGACTCCCGTCTACAATGAGCAGTTCTTC.